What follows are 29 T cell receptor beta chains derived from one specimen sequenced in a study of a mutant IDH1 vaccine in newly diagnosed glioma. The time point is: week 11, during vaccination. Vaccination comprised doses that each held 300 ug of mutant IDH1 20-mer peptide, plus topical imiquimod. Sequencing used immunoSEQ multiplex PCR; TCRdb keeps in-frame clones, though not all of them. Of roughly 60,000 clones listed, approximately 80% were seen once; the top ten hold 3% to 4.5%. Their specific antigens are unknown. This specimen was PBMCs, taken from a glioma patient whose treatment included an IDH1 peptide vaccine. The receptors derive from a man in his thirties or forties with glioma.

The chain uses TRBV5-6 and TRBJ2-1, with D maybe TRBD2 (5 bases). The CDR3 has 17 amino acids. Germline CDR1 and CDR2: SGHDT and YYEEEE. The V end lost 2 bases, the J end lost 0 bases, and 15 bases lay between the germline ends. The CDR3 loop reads CASSLEAEAFSYNEQFF. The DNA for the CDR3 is TGTGCCAGCAGCTTAGAGGCGGAGGCCTTCTCCTACAATGAGCAGTTCTTC.

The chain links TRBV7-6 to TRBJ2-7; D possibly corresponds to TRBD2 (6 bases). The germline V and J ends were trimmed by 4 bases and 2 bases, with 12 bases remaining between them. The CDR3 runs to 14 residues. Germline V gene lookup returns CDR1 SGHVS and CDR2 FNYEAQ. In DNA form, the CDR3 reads TGTGCCAGCAGCTCTAGCGACCCTCCCTACGAGCAGTACTTC. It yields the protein CASSSSDPPYEQYF.

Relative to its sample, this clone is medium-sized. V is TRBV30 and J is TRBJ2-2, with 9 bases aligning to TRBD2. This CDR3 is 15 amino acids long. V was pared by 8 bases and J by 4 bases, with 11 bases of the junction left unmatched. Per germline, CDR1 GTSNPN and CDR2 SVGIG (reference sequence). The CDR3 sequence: CAGPRREGSTGELFF. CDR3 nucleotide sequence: TGTGCCGGTCCCAGGCGGGAGGGCTCCACCGGGGAGCTGTTTTTT.

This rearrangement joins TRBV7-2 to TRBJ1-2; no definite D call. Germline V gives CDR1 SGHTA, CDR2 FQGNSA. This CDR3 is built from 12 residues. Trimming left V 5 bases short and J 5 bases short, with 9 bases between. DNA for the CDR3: TGTGCCAGCAGCCCGGTGGAGTATGGCTACACCTTC. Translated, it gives CASSPVEYGYTF.

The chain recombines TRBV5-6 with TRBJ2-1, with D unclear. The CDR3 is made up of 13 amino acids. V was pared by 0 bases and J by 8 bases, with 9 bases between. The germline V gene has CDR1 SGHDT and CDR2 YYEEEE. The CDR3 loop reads CASSLVFGDEQFF. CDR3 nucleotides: TGTGCCAGCAGCTTGGTATTTGGGGATGAGCAGTTCTTC.

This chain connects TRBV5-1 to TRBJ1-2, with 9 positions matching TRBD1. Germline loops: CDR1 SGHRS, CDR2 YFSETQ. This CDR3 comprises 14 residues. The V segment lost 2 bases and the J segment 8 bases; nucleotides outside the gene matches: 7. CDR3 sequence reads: CASSFGQGPSGYTF. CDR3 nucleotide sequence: TGCGCCAGCAGCTTTGGACAGGGGCCGTCCGGCTACACCTTC. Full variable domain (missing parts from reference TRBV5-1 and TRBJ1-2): KAGVTQTPRYLIKTRGQQVTLSCSPISGHRSVSWYQQTPGQGLQFLFEYFSETQRNKGNFPGRFSGRQFSNSRSEMNVSTLELGDSALYLCASSFGQGPSGYTFGSGTRLTVV.

This CDR3 is CATGNYGYTF. For the CDR3, the DNA is TGTGCCACCGGTAACTATGGCTACACCTTC. This sequence joins TRBV11-2 and TRBJ1-2; D is undetermined. The germline V gene has CDR1 SGHAT and CDR2 FQNNGV. The CDR3 spans 10 residues. V dropped 10 bases and J dropped 1 base, with 4 bases sitting between them.

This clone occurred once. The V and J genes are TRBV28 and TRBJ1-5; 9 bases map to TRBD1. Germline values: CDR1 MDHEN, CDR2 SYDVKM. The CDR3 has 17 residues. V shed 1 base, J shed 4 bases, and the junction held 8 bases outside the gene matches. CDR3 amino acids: CASSLYPNRGPNQPQHF. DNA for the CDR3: TGTGCCAGCAGTTTATACCCTAACAGGGGGCCTAATCAGCCCCAGCATTTT.

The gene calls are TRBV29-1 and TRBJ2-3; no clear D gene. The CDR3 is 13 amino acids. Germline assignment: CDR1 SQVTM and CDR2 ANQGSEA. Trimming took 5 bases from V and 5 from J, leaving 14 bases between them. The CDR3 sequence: CSVSLGMGDTQYF. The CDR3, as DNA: TGCAGCGTTTCTTTAGGGATGGGAGATACGCAGTATTTT.

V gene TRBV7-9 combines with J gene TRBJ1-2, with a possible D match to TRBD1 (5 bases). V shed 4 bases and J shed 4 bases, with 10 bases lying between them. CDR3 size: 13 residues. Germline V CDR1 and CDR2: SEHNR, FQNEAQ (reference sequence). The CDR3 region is CASSSGRTYGYTF. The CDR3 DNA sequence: TGTGCCAGCAGCTCGGGACGGACCTATGGCTACACCTTC.

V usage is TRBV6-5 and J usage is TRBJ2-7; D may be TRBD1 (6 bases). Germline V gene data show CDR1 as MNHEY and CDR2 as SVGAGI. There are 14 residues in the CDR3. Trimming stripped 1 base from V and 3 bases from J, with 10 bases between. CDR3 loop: CASSYFGGNYEQYF. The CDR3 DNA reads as TGTGCCAGCAGTTACTTTGGGGGCAACTACGAGCAGTACTTC.

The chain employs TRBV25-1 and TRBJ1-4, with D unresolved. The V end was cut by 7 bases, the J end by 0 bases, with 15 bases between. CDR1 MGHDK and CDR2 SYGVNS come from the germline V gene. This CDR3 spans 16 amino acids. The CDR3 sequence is CASIGSAGATNEKLFF. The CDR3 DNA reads TGTGCCAGCATAGGATCGGCTGGAGCAACTAATGAAAAACTGTTTTTT. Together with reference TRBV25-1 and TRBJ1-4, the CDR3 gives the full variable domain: EADIYQTPRYLVIGTGKKITLECSQTMGHDKMYWYQQDPGMELHLIHYSYGVNSTEKGDLSSESTVSRIRTEHFPLTLESARPSHTSQYLCASIGSAGATNEKLFFGSGTQLSVL.

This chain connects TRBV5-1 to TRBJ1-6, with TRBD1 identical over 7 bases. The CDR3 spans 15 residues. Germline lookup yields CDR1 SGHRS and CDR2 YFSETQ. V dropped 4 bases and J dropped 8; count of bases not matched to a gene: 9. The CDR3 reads CASSTGDLKDSPLHF. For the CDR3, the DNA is TGCGCCAGCAGCACAGGGGATCTTAAGGATTCACCCCTCCACTTT.

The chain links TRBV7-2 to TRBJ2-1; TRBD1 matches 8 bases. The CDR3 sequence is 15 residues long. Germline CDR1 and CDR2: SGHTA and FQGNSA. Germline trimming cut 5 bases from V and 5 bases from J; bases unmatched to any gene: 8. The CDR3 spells CASSREQGGNNEQFF. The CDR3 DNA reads TGTGCCAGCAGCCGTGAACAGGGGGGTAACAATGAGCAGTTCTTC.

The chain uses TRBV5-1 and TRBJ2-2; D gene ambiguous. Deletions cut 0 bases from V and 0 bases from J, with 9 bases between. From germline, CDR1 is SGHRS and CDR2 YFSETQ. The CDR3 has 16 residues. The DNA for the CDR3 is TGCGCCAGCAGCTTGGGGGCAGCTGCGAACACCGGGGAGCTGTTTTTT. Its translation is CASSLGAAANTGELFF.

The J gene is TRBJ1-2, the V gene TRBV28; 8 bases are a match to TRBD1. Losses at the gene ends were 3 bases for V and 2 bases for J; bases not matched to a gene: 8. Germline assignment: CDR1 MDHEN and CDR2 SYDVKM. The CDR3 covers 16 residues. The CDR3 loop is CASSFGRGRGNYGYTF. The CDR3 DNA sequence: TGTGCCAGCAGTTTCGGCAGGGGGCGGGGAAACTATGGCTACACCTTC.

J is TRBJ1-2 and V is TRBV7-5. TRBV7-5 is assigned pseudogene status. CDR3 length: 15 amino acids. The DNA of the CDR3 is TGTGTCAGAAGCTTAAAGAGGCTACAGCGTCTTGGCTACACCTTC. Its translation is CVRSLKRLQRLGYTF.

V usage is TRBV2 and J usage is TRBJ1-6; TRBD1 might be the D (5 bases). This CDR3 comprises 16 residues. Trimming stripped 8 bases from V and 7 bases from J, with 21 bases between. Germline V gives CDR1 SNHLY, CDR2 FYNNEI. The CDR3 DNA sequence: TGTGCCAGCTCCCCCGAAGGGACTAGACGGAATTCACCCCTCCACTTT. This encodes CASSPEGTRRNSPLHF.

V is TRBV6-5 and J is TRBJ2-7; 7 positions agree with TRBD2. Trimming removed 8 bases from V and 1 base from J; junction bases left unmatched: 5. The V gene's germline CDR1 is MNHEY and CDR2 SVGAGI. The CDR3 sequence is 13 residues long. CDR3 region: CASRRDYSYEQYF. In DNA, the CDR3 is TGTGCCAGCCGCCGGGACTATTCCTACGAGCAGTACTTC.

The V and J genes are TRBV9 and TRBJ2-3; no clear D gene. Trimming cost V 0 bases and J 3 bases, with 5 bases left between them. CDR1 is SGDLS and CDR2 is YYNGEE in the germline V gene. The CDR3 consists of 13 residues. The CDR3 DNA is TGTGCCAGCAGCGTAGGGGCTACAGATACGCAGTATTTT. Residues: CASSVGATDTQYF.

The DNA for the CDR3 is TGTGCCATCAGTGAGTCGCGGCTCAATAGCAATCAGCCCCAGCATTTT. Amino acids: CAISESRLNSNQPQHF. The V call is TRBV10-3, the J call TRBJ1-5; no clear D gene. V was pared by 0 bases and J by 0 bases, with 9 bases between. The CDR3 is 16 amino acids. Germline V gene data show CDR1 as ENHRY and CDR2 as SYGVKD.

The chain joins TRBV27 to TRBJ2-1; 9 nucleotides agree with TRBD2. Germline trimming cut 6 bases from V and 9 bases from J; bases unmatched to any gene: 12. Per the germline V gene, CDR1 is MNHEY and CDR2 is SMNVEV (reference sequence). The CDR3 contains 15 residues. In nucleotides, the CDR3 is TGTGCCAGCAGCCTCAGACTAGCGGAGGGTGGTGAGCAGTTCTTC. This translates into CASSLRLAEGGEQFF.

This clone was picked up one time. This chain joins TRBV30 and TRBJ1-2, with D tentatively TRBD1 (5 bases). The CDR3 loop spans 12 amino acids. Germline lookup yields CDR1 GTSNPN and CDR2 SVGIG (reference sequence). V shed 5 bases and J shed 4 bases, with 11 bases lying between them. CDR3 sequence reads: CAWQGTGYGYTF. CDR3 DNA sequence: TGTGCCTGGCAGGGTACAGGCTATGGCTACACCTTC.

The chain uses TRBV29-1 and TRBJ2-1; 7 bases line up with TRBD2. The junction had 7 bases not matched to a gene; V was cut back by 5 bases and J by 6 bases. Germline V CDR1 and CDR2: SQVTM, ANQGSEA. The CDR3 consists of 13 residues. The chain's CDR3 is CSVYYPGGNEQFF. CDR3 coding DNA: TGCAGCGTTTATTATCCGGGAGGCAATGAGCAGTTCTTC.

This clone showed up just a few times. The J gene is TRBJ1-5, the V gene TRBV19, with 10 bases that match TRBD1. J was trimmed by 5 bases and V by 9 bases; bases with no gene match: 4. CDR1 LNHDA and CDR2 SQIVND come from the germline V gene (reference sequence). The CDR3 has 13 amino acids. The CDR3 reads CASGGTGDQPQHF. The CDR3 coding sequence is TGTGCCAGCGGTGGGACAGGGGATCAGCCCCAGCATTTT.

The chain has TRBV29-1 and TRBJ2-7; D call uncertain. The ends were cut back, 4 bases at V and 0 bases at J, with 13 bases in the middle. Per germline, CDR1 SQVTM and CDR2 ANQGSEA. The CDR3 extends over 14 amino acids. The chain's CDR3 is CSVANGFPSYEQYF. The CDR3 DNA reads TGCAGCGTTGCCAACGGTTTCCCCTCCTACGAGCAGTACTTC.

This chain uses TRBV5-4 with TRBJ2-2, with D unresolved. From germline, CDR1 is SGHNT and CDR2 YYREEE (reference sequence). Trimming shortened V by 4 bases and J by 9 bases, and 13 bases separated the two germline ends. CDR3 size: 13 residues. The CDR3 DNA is TGTGCCAGCAGCCCCGGCGGTTTAAGGGAGCTGTTTTTT. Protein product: CASSPGGLRELFF.

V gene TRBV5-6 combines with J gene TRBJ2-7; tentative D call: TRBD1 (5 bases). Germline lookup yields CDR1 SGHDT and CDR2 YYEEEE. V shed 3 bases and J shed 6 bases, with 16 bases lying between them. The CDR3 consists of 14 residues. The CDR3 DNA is TGTGCCAGCAGCTGGGCAGGGAAATATTCCGAGCAGTACTTC. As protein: CASSWAGKYSEQYF.

CDR3 coding DNA: TGTGCCAGCAGCTTGGGGTTGGGGGCGGACGAGCAGTACTTC. The encoded protein is CASSLGLGADEQYF. The chain joins TRBV11-3 to TRBJ2-7; perhaps TRBD1 as D (6 bases). The CDR3 spans 14 residues. V dropped 3 bases and J dropped 5 bases, with 14 bases sitting between them. Germline V gene data show CDR1 as SGHNT and CDR2 as YENEEA.